This TCR beta chain emerged from a study of shared clonotypes between healthy human individuals. Study summary: Contributing individuals were a couple of females and a few males aged 18 to 49. Study results and limitations: The generation probabilities recorded for non-shared clonotypes fell below those of clonotypes shared by all four donors.

Worth noting for this clone: Antigen unknown.

V gave up 4 bases and J gave up 6 bases, with 5 bases separating them. Germline CDR1 SGHDT, CDR2 YYEEEE. The CDR3 sequence is 12 residues long. Assay: immunoSEQ multiplex PCR; the TCRdb copy retains only in-frame clones and omits some. The sample comprises about 2.4 million clones, 90% to 95% of which are singletons, and approximately 0.36% rests with the top ten. The clonotype was recovered from a man aged 18 to 29 in good health. Some clones in this sample may be carry-over from other donors' samples. The V gene is TRBV5-6, the J gene TRBJ2-6, with D possibly matching TRBD2 (5 bases). The sample consisted of naive CD4+ T cells from PBMCs. Subset denoted: CD45RA+ positively selected. CDR3 sequence (DNA): TGTGCCAGCAGCCGGGAGGCCAACGTCCTGACTTTC. Translation gives CASSREANVLTF.